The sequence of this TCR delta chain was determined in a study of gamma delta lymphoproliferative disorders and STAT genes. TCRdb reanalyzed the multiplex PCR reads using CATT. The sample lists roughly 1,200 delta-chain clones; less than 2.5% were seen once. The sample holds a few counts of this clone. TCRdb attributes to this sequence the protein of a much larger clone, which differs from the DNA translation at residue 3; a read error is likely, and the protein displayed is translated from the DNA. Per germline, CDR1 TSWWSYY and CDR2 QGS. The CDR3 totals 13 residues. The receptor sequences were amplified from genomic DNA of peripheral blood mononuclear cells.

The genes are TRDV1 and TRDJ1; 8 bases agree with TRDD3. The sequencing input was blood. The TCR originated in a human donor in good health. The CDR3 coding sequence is TGTGCTCCTGGGGGACCTCCTTCGAATAAACTCATCTTT. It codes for CAPGGPPSNKLIF.